The 20 T cell receptor beta chains presented below share a single source sample, sequenced in a study of T cell responses to AZD1222 COVID-19 vaccine. Only in-frame clones appear in the TCRdb table, and some are missing; sequencing was by immunoSEQ multiplex PCR. The table has roughly 120,000 clones, about 93% seen once. The material sequenced was peripheral blood, taken 28 days after the second dose of the MenACWY control vaccine. All receptors come from an adult who received the MenACWY meningococcal vaccine as a control.

CDR3 nucleotides: TGTGCCAGCAGCCGGACAGATACTAATGAAAAACTGTTTTTT. Translation gives CASSRTDTNEKLFF. V and J are TRBV14 and TRBJ1-4; D might be TRBD1 (6 bases). Germline CDR1 and CDR2: SGHDN and FVKESK. The CDR3 sequence is 14 residues long. Trimming shortened V by 4 bases and J by 2 bases, and 8 bases separated the two germline ends.

This clone was found a few times. The chain links TRBV19 to TRBJ2-1; 7 bases agree with TRBD2. CDR1 and CDR2 (germline): LNHDA, SQIVND (reference sequence). CDR3 size: 13 residues. V trimming: 6 bases; J trimming: 6 bases; junction bases outside the gene matches: 5. CDR3 sequence: CASSRLAVNEQFF. CDR3 coding DNA: TGTGCCAGTAGCCGACTAGCCGTCAATGAGCAGTTCTTC.

The rearrangement links TRBV29-1 to TRBJ2-3; D is unresolved. CDR1 and CDR2 from the germline V gene are SQVTM and ANQGSEA. Between the trimmed V and J ends, which lost 2 bases and 1 base, there was a span of 7 bases. CDR3 length: 13 residues. The CDR3 DNA is TGCAGCGTTGAAACTCAAGGCACAGATACGCAGTATTTT. Encoded protein: CSVETQGTDTQYF.

The chain couples TRBV4-3 to TRBJ2-4; D possibly corresponds to TRBD2 (5 bases). V lost 4 bases and J lost 6, with 16 bases in between. Germline V gives CDR1 LGHNA, CDR2 YSLEER. The CDR3 has 15 amino acids. The CDR3 sequence: CASSLGGGSLNIQYF. The CDR3 DNA sequence: TGCGCCAGCAGCCTTGGAGGAGGTTCGCTAAACATTCAGTACTTC.

J is TRBJ1-4 and V is TRBV28; D is ambiguous. The CDR3 is made up of 11 amino acids. Germline V gives CDR1 MDHEN, CDR2 SYDVKM. V lost 2 bases and J lost 8, with 3 bases in between. This chain's CDR3 is CASSLEEKLFF. CDR3 nucleotides: TGTGCCAGCAGTTTAGAGGAAAAACTGTTTTTT.

The V gene is TRBV21-1, the J gene TRBJ2-5. TRBV21-1 is designated a pseudogene. CDR3 length: 14 amino acids. CDR3 sequence reads: CASSIGAVSETQYF. The CDR3 region has the DNA TGTGCCAGCAGCATAGGTGCAGTTTCAGAGACCCAGTACTTC.

The chain carries TRBV7-9 and TRBJ1-1; 7 bases are shared with TRBD1. CDR3 length: 13 amino acids. Trimming at V came to 6 bases and at J to 2 bases, leaving 3 bases not matched to a gene. Germline loops: CDR1 SEHNR, CDR2 FQNEAQ (reference sequence). CDR3 loop: CASRGTVNTEAFF. CDR3 sequence (DNA): TGTGCCAGCAGAGGGACAGTTAACACTGAAGCTTTCTTT. The full variable domain, in which reference TRBV7-9 and TRBJ1-1 provide the parts outside the CDR3, is DTGVSQNPRHKITKRGQNVTFRCDPISEHNRLYWYRQTLGQGPEFLTYFQNEAQLEKSRLLSDRFSAERPKGSFSTLEIQRTEQGDSAMYLCASRGTVNTEAFFGQGTRLTVV.

The J gene is TRBJ2-3, the V gene TRBV5-1, with D perhaps matching TRBD2 (6 bases). The germline gives CDR1 SGHRS, CDR2 YFSETQ. The ends were cut back, 3 bases at V and 0 bases at J, with 14 bases in the middle. The CDR3 spans 16 residues. Here the CDR3 reads CASSSASVGSTDTQYF. CDR3 sequence (DNA): TGCGCCAGCAGCTCAGCTAGCGTTGGGAGCACAGATACGCAGTATTTT.

The chain combines TRBV5-1 with TRBJ1-4; 9 positions agree with TRBD1. The V gene end was trimmed by 4 bases and the J gene end by 2 bases; junction bases not matched to a gene: 6. Looked up from germline, CDR1 is SGHRS and CDR2 is YFSETQ. This CDR3 is 16 amino acids long. DNA for the CDR3: TGCGCCAGCAGCGAACAGGGGGCGCATACTAATGAAAAACTGTTTTTT. Its translation: CASSEQGAHTNEKLFF.

The chain is built from TRBV11-1 and TRBJ2-5; TRBD2 aligns across 12 bases. CDR1 is SGHAT, CDR2 FQDESV, per germline (reference sequence). The CDR3 runs 16 residues. V was clipped by 2 bases and J by 4 bases; unmatched bases: 5. The CDR3 is CASSLRLTSGRETQYF. For the CDR3, the DNA is TGTGCCAGCAGCTTAAGATTGACTAGCGGGAGAGAGACCCAGTACTTC.

This rearrangement joins TRBV29-1 to TRBJ1-5; 7 nucleotides align to TRBD1. Germline V CDR1 and CDR2: SQVTM, ANQGSEA. The CDR3 has 16 residues. The ends lost 8 bases at V and 8 bases at J; junction bases unmatched: 21. The CDR3 here is CSSGGPPPLAIKPQHF. The CDR3 DNA reads as TGCAGCTCAGGGGGGCCACCTCCCTTAGCAATCAAGCCCCAGCATTTT. Variable domain in full (rest from reference TRBV29-1 and TRBJ1-5): SAVISQKPSRDICQRGTSLTIQCQVDSQVTMMFWYRQQPGQSLTLIATANQGSEATYESGFVIDKFPISRPNLTFSTLTVSNMSPEDSSIYLCSSGGPPPLAIKPQHFGDGTRLSIL.

This CDR3 is CASSSSWANQETQYF. In DNA form, the CDR3 reads TGTGCCAGCAGTTCCTCCTGGGCCAACCAAGAGACCCAGTACTTC. The rearrangement links TRBV6-2 or TRBV6-3 to TRBJ2-5, with D unresolved. This CDR3 has 15 amino acids. The germline V gene has CDR1 MNHEY and CDR2 SVGEGT. Deletions cut 4 bases from V and 0 bases from J, with 12 bases between.

This chain joins TRBV11-2 and TRBJ2-1; tentatively, D is TRBD2 (6 bases). This CDR3 region has 16 residues. V was cut by 5 bases and J by 5 bases, with 19 bases left in between. In germline, CDR1 is SGHAT, CDR2 FQNNGV. The DNA of the CDR3 is TGTGCCAGCAGCCCCGCCGGGGGTGTGGGACACAATGAGCAGTTCTTC. This translates into CASSPAGGVGHNEQFF.

J is TRBJ1-6 and V is TRBV7-9; D unclear. This CDR3 spans 13 amino acids. Germline V gene data show CDR1 as SEHNR and CDR2 as FQNEAQ (reference sequence). The V end was cut by 4 bases, the J end by 8 bases, with 9 bases between. The chain's CDR3 is CASSWRADSPLHF. In DNA form, the CDR3 reads TGTGCCAGCAGCTGGAGGGCGGATTCACCCCTCCACTTT.

The V and J genes are TRBV29-1 and TRBJ1-2; D not certain. V was clipped by 7 bases and J by 1 base, with 16 bases between them. Germline V gene sequence: CDR1 SQVTM, CDR2 ANQGSEA. The CDR3 spans 14 residues. The CDR3 DNA sequence: TGCAGCGCTGATCTGGGTAACCTTAACTATGGCTACACCTTC. Protein sequence: CSADLGNLNYGYTF. The complete variable domain, with remaining parts taken from reference TRBV29-1 and TRBJ1-2, reads SAVISQKPSRDICQRGTSLTIQCQVDSQVTMMFWYRQQPGQSLTLIATANQGSEATYESGFVIDKFPISRPNLTFSTLTVSNMSPEDSSIYLCSADLGNLNYGYTFGSGTRLTVV.

The chain combines TRBV5-1 with TRBJ2-5; D unclear. The V end lost 0 bases, the J end lost 0 bases, and 6 bases lay between the germline ends. Per the germline V gene, CDR1 is SGHRS and CDR2 is YFSETQ. This CDR3 has 14 amino acids. CDR3 bases: TGCGCCAGCAGCTTGGACCCACACCAAGAGACCCAGTACTTC. It yields the protein CASSLDPHQETQYF.

CDR3 residues: CAISVQVNTEAFF. In DNA form, the CDR3 reads TGTGCCATCAGTGTACAGGTGAACACTGAAGCTTTCTTT. V usage is TRBV10-3 and J usage is TRBJ1-1, with D perhaps matching TRBD1 (5 bases). The length of the CDR3 is 13 residues. Germline V gene lookup returns CDR1 ENHRY and CDR2 SYGVKD. Trimming shortened V by 4 bases and J by 0 bases, and 6 bases separated the two germline ends.

The chain employs TRBV10-2 and TRBJ2-5; 14 bases match TRBD2. J gave up 13 bases and V 3 bases, and 7 bases lay outside the gene matches. CDR1 and CDR2 from the germline V gene are WSHSY and SAAADI. This CDR3 has 14 amino acids. CDR3 amino acids: CASSDRLAGGRGYF. The CDR3 DNA reads TGCGCCAGCAGTGACCGACTAGCGGGGGGGCGGGGGTACTTC.

V is TRBV14 and J is TRBJ2-7; TRBD2 matches 7 bases. There are 13 residues in the CDR3. Germline V gene data show CDR1 as SGHDN and CDR2 as FVKESK. V lost 0 bases to trimming and J lost 10 bases; unmatched junction nucleotides: 6. CDR3 in DNA: TGTGCCAGCAGCCAAGATCTCAGCGGGGTTCAGTACGTC. It yields the protein CASSQDLSGVQYV.

The chain joins TRBV28 to TRBJ2-7; D may be TRBD2 (7 bases). CDR3 size: 13 residues. V was trimmed by 6 bases and J by 3 bases, leaving 12 bases between them. CDR1 and CDR2 (germline): MDHEN, SYDVKM. Here the CDR3 reads CASSGGHFYEQYF. The CDR3 DNA is TGTGCCAGCAGCGGGGGGCATTTCTACGAGCAGTACTTC.